This section outlines one TCR beta chain sequence together with its context. Its cognate antigen is unknown. Clones were sequenced by immunoSEQ multiplex PCR, and TCRdb holds only the in-frame ones, with some missing. The repertoire holds some 2.1 million clones, with 85% to 95% as singletons. The record originates from a study of shared clonotypes between healthy human individuals. Study results and limitations: Between four donors, naive CD4 clonotypes were shared at a level of about 5%.

Investigators divided CD4+ cells into CD45RA+ naive and CD45RA-negative memory subsets. The receptor's source is a man aged 18 to 29 in good health. Sequencing was done on a sample of naive CD4+ T cells sorted from blood. Noted subset: CD45RA+ positively selected.

Here the CDR3 reads CASMRLSYEQYF. The DNA of the CDR3 is TGTGCCAGCATGAGGCTCTCCTACGAGCAGTACTTC. V is TRBV28 and J is TRBJ2-7; D is uncertain. The ends were cut back, 7 bases at V and 0 bases at J, with 7 bases in the middle. The CDR3 loop spans 12 amino acids. The germline CDR1 and CDR2 sequences are MDHEN and SYDVKM.